Given below is one T cell receptor beta chain in context. Measured with immunoSEQ multiplex PCR; TCRdb has only the in-frame clones, and not every one. The sample has around 200,000 clones; about 80% are singletons. The sample originates from a study of blood T cell repertoires in COVID-19. This CDR3 has 15 residues. The V gene end was trimmed by 2 bases and the J gene end by 3 bases; junction bases not matched to a gene: 4. Germline-derived CDR1 and CDR2 are KGHSH and LQKENI. The specimen was peripheral blood. The source is a human donor in a cohort sampled during active COVID-19. The V call is TRBV18, the J call TRBJ2-3; 8 positions agree with TRBD1. The CDR3 nucleotides are TGTGCCAGCTCACCATCAGGGGGCATAACAGATACGCAGTATTTT. This translates into CASSPSGGITDTQYF.